This T cell receptor beta chain appears in the sequencing data of a study of PD-1 blockade in classical Hodgkin lymphoma. Study-wide results and caveats: The CD4+ diversity rise by C4D1 was clearest in complete responders.

For this clone: Its target is unknown.

With no exception, relapse followed autologous stem cell transplantation in all patients, and brentuximab vedotin exposure varied. Sequenced by immunoSEQ multiplex PCR; TCRdb stores in-frame clones only, minus some. This table has more than 10,000 clones, roughly three quarters appearing once. The TCR originated in a human donor with classical Hodgkin lymphoma. The input for sequencing was peripheral blood mononuclear cells (PBMCs), taken at baseline.

The CDR3 bases are TGTGCCAGCAGCGTAGGAAGCATAACCGGGGAGCTGTTTTTT. As protein: CASSVGSITGELFF. The rearrangement joins TRBV9 to TRBJ2-2, with D unresolved. Trimming shortened V by 0 bases and J by 5 bases, and 8 bases separated the two germline ends. Per germline, CDR1 SGDLS and CDR2 YYNGEE. The CDR3 loop spans 14 amino acids. Combining the CDR3 with reference TRBV9 and TRBJ2-2 gives the whole variable domain DSGVTQTPKHLITATGQRVTLRCSPRSGDLSVYWYQQSLDQGLQFLIQYYNGEERAKGNILERFSAQQFPDLHSELNLSSLELGDSALYFCASSVGSITGELFFGEGSRLTVL.